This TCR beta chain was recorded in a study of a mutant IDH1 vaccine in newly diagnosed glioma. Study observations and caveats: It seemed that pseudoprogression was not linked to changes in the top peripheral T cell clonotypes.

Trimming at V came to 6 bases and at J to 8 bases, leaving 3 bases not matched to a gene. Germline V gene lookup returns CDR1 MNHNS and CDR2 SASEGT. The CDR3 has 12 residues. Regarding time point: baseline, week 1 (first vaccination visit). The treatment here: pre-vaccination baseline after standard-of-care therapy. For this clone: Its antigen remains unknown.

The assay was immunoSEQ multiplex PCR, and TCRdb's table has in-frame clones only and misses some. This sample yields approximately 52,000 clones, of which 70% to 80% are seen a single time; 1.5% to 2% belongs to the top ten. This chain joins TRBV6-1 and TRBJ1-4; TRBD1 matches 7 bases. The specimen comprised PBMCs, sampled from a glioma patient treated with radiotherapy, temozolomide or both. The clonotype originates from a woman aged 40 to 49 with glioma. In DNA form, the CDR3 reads TGTGCCAGCAGCCTACAGGGGGAAAAACTGTTTTTT. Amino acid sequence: CASSLQGEKLFF.